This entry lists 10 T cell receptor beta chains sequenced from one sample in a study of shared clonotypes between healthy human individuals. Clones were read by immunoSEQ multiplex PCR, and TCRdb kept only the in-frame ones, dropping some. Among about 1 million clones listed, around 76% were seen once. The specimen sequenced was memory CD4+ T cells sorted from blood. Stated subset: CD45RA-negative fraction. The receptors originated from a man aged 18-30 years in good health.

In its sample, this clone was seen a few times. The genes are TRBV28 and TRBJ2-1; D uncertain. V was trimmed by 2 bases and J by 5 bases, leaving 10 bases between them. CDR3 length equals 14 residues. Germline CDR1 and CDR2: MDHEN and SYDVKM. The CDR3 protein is CASSLGEVNNEQFF. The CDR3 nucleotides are TGTGCCAGCAGTTTAGGGGAAGTCAACAATGAGCAGTTCTTC.

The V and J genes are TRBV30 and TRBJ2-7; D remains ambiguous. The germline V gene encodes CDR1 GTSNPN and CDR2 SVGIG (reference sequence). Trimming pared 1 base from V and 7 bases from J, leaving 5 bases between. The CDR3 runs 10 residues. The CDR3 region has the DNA TGTGCCTGGAGTGGGAAGGAGCAGTACTTC. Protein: CAWSGKEQYF.

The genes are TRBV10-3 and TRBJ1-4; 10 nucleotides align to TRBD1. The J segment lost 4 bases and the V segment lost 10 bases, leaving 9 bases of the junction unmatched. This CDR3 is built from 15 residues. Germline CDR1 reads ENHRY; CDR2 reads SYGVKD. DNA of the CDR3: TGTGCCACCGGGACAGGGGTCCAGAATAATGAAAAACTGTTTTTT. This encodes CATGTGVQNNEKLFF.

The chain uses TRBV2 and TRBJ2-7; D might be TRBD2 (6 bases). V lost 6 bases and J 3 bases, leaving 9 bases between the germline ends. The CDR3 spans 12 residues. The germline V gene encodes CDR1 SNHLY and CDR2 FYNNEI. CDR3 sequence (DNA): TGTGCCAGCAGGCGGGAACTCTACGAGCAGTACTTC. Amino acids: CASRRELYEQYF.

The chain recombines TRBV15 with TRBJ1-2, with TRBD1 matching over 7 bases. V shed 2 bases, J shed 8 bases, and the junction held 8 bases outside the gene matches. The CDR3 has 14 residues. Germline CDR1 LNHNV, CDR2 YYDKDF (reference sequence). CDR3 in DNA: TGTGCCACCAGCAGACAAGGGGGCGCAGGGGGCTACACCTTC. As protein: CATSRQGGAGGYTF.

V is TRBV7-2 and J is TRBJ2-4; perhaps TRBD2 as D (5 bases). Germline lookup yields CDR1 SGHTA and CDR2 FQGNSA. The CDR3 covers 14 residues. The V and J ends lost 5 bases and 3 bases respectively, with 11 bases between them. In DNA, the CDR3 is TGTGCCAGCAGCCCTTCCCGGGACAAAAACATTCAGTACTTC. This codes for CASSPSRDKNIQYF.

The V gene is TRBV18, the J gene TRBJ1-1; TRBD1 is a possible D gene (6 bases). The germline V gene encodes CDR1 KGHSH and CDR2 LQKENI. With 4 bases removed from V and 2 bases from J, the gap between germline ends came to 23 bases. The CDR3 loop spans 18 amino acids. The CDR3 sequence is CASSQSRGARSGNTEAFF. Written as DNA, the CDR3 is TGTGCCAGCTCACAATCGCGGGGGGCTCGGAGTGGTAACACTGAAGCTTTCTTT.

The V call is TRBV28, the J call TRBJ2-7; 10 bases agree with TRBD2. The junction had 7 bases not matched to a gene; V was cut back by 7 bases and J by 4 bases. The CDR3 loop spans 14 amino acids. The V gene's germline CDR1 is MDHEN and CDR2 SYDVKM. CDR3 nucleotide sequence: TGTGCCAGCAACCGAGCGGGAGGGCCTTACGAGCAGTACTTC. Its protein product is CASNRAGGPYEQYF.

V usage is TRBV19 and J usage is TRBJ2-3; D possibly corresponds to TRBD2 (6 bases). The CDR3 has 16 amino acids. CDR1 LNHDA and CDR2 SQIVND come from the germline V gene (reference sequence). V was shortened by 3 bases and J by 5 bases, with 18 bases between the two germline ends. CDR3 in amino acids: CASSIGTQRRRDTQYF. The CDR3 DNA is TGTGCCAGTAGTATCGGGACTCAACGAAGGCGAGATACGCAGTATTTT. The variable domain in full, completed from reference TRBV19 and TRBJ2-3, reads DGGITQSPKYLFRKEGQNVTLSCEQNLNHDAMYWYRQDPGQGLRLIYYSQIVNDFQKGDIAEGYSVSREKKESFPLTVTSAQKNPTAFYLCASSIGTQRRRDTQYFGPGTRLTVL.

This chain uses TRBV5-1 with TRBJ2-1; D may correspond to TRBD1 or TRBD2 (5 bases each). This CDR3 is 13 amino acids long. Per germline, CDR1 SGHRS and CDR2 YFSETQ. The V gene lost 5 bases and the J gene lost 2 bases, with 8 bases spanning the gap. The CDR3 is CASRRDPYNEQFF. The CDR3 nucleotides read TGCGCCAGCAGGAGGGACCCCTACAATGAGCAGTTCTTC. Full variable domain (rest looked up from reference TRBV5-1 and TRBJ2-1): KAGVTQTPRYLIKTRGQQVTLSCSPISGHRSVSWYQQTPGQGLQFLFEYFSETQRNKGNFPGRFSGRQFSNSRSEMNVSTLELGDSALYLCASRRDPYNEQFFGPGTRLTVL.